This T cell receptor (beta chain) was identified during a study of shared clonotypes between healthy human individuals. As for this clone: Its antigen is currently unknown. Within the sample, other DNA sequences also encode this same CDR3.

Original handling: Filtering was not the same, since immunoSEQ gave junction-only sequences without quality scores. Repertoires were generated with immunoSEQ multiplex PCR, while TCRdb's copy carries only in-frame clones and drops some. That table supplies the V and J calls and clone size; D and trimming were determined from the DNA. This table has millions of clones, 90% to 95% appearing once. The germline V and J ends were trimmed by 0 bases and 0 bases, with 3 bases remaining between them. CDR3 length equals 15 residues. CDR1 is MGHRA, CDR2 YSYEKL, per germline. Study results and limitations: Clonotype sharing among donors was thought likely to change with sequencing depth. When naive CD4 clonotypes were compared across several donors, around 5% were shared.

V gene TRBV4-1 combines with J gene TRBJ1-6, with D uncertain. Sequenced material: naive CD4+ T cells sorted from blood. Subset reported: CD45RA+ positively selected. This receptor was identified in a man aged 18-30 years in good health. CDR3 sequence: CASSQESSYNSPLHF. The DNA for the CDR3 is TGCGCCAGCAGCCAAGAGAGCTCCTATAATTCACCCCTCCACTTT.